This T cell receptor beta chain was observed in a study of OX40 agonist ivuxolimab in advanced cancers. Study-wide background: The study gave patients intravenous ivuxolimab at 0.01 to 10 mg/kg every 2 weeks. Approximately 41% of patients had received prior checkpoint inhibitor therapy.

The data were produced by immunoSEQ multiplex PCR, yet TCRdb's version contains in-frame clones alone and is incomplete. The data show fewer than 80,000 clones, 85% seen once. A remark on this clone: Its antigen is still unknown.

Study observations and caveats: Undetermined was the antigen specificity of the expanded peripheral T cells. At 0.1 to 3.0 mg/kg, CD4+ and CD8+ blood T cells expanded clonally by week 6.

V shed 5 bases and J shed 0 bases, with 12 bases lying between them. The CDR3 consists of 15 residues. Per germline, CDR1 SGHRS and CDR2 YFSETQ. V gene TRBV5-1 combines with J gene TRBJ1-3; D unresolved. The source of this sequence is an adult with an advanced solid tumor such as melanoma, head and neck, liver or kidney cancer. The specimen was CD4+ or CD8+ T cells sorted from blood, collected in a trial of the OX40 agonist ivuxolimab. The CDR3 DNA is TGCGCCAGCAGGTCGACGGATTACTCTGGAAACACCATATATTTT. Translation: CASRSTDYSGNTIYF.